The T cell receptor beta chain described here comes from a study of shared clonotypes between healthy human individuals (dated by TCRdb to 2018 to 2020). About the investigation overall: The cohort included three men and two women between 18 and 49 years of age. For each donor, CD4 naive and CD4 memory were each run on three plates, CD8 naive on two plates, and CD8 memory on one plate. The study deeply sequenced blood TCR repertoires of five healthy adults to estimate repertoire size and the extent of clonotype sharing between individuals. To increase sequencing depth and limit assay-specific biases, TCR repertoire library preparation and sequencing were carried out by different laboratories using diverse techniques. Each donor's leukapheresis produced roughly between roughly 0.85 and 9.5 billion PBMCs. Overall results and qualifications from the work: Naive subsets generally had larger estimated clonotype richness than memory subsets. Pairwise subsampling led to the expectation that sequencing depth would affect the degree of clonotype sharing among donors. Incomplete sequencing was indicated by rarefaction of sorted-subset datasets, despite the large sequencing depth. Compared with non-shared clonotypes, the clonotypes found in all four sorted-subset donors had higher generation probabilities. The genetic and exposure-history diversity represented was limited by the small number of donors. Only blood was sampled, and tissue TCR repertoires likely differ from those in blood. Sharing across a handful of donors was observed for approximately 5% of naive CD4, less than 4% of naive CD8, 2% to 2.5% of memory CD4, and approximately 0.41% of memory CD8 clonotypes.

As to this clone: Which antigen it targets is not known. No quality values exist for individual bases; no much larger clone is one base distant.

TCR CDR3 regions were amplified from genomic DNA by multiplex PCR using the deep immunoSEQ assay. Extracted genomic DNA from each cell subset was spread evenly across all wells of several immunoSEQ 96-well plates, with each plate serving as a replicate. For sorted subsets, around 0.2 ug of genomic DNA, equivalent to 30,000 or so T cell genomes, went into each replicate PCR. Purified libraries were quantified with a Qubit 3.0 fluorometer, sized on a Bioanalyzer 2100, and re-quantified with the KAPA Library Quantification kit. Every immunoSEQ 96-well plate was sequenced on a dedicated single-read 150-cycle Illumina NextSeq 550 flow cell. As for how the authors treated the data: Because the immunoSEQ output held only junctional sequences and lacked quality scores, the filtering could not match the filtering applied to full-length reads. To assign V/J genes and CDR3, sequences were annotated against IMGT germline references using PyIR, a Python wrapper for IgBLAST v1.9. Reads with weak V/J assignments (E-value above 1e-6), missing CDR3, stop codons, out-of-frame junctions, or ambiguous translated residues were removed. V3J clonotypes were defined as sequences sharing an identical inferred V gene, J gene, and CDR3 amino acid sequence. The percentage overlap between two repertoires was calculated by dividing the number of shared unique clonotypes by the size of the smaller repertoire. Three approaches were used to assess repertoire richness: RTK rarefaction, the Chao1 estimator, and Recon v2.1 estimates of unobserved clonotypes. Generation probabilities for all TCRbeta clonotypes obtained by the gDNA method from several donors were computed using OLGA. TCRdb retrieved this table from immuneACCESS and kept in-frame rearrangements only. Not all clones are present; in checked studies, unresolved V genes account for under half, and no reason is known for the remainder. V and J calls and clone size are given by that table; D and trimming were obtained from the DNA. The sample table shows about 320,000 clones, and 87% are seen once. Around 15% of the sample is taken by the ten largest.

Donors were healthy HIV-negative adults with no recently reported acute infections or vaccinations. Every donor was a Caucasian adult residing in Nashville, Tennessee, USA. The CD8 memory samples were a combination of magnetically selected CD45RO+ cells and CCR7-negative CD45RA+ effector memory (TemRA) cells. Blood was collected by leukapheresis, and PBMCs were isolated by Ficoll-Histopaque density gradient centrifugation and then cryopreserved in liquid nitrogen vapor phase. Analytical flow cytometry was used to check the purity and quantity of each magnetically sorted T cell population. Each sorted fraction had its genomic DNA isolated and then quantified by UV absorbance on a Nanodrop 2000c. CDR3 length: 16 amino acids, cysteine to phenylalanine. This entry keeps only the CDR3 DNA: 48 bases, framed from base 1. The trim is 0 bases for V and 7 bases for J, with a gap of 16 bases between the germline ends. CDR1 and CDR2, looked up from the germline V gene (reference sequence), are GTSNPN and SVGIG.

Input material: memory CD8+ T cells sorted from blood. The cell subset or site label here, explained by the study, means: CD45RO+ cells pooled with CCR7-negative TemRA cells. The V and J segments used are TRBV30 and TRBJ1-6; TRBD1 might be the D gene, on 6 matching bases. The sequence was obtained from a man between 18 and 29 years old in good health. The CDR3 has the sequence CAWSVATGYLNSPLHF. The DNA is as follows: TGTGCCTGGAGTGTCGCCACAGGGTATTTAAATTCACCCCTCCACTTT.